The clone carrying this TCR beta chain has at least ten counts. The target antigen is unknown. The sample belongs to a study of neurological immune-mediated disorders. Study-wide results and limits: HTLV-1-associated myelopathy displayed the greatest TCR clonal expansion, and multiple sclerosis exhibited the smallest, lower than that of healthy controls. For the multiple sclerosis repertoire cluster, an association with any clinical or MRI feature was absent. Private repertoires in all groups were suggested by the finding that expanded clones across subjects shared no CDR3 amino acid sequences.

Synthesis of cDNA was performed by 5'RACE using 10-nucleotide random UMIs. TCRdb reprocessed the 5' RACE reads via MiXCR and lists one record per CDR3 protein. The top ten clones hold approximately 7% of a sample with approximately 66,000 distinct CDR3 sequences, 3.5% to 5% of them seen once. Trimming removed 4 bases from V and 8 bases from J, with 17 bases in between. This CDR3 spans 14 amino acids. Germline-derived CDR1 and CDR2 are LGHDT and YNNKEL (reference sequence). Sequenced material: PBMCs. The chain uses TRBV3-1 and TRBJ1-1; tentatively, D is TRBD1 (5 bases). This TCR came from a man younger than 45 with multiple sclerosis. CDR3 DNA sequence: TGTGCCAGCAGCCGAGAAGTTCGGACACTCGAAGCTTTCTTT. Amino acids: CASSREVRTLEAFF.